Included here is one TCR beta chain sequence, with context. Antigen: not known. This sample stems from a study of T-cell memory formation after mild COVID-19. The study, taken as a whole, reports: The study found balanced CD4/CD8 in clones contracting day 15 to 85 and a CD4+ lean in later expanders. Within pre-infection memory, some responding clones were found, suggesting cross-reactive memory joined.

TCRdb recomputed calls from the 5' RACE reads with MiXCR, one row per CDR3 protein. The table lists around 250,000 distinct CDR3 sequences, more than 8% of them singletons, with around 23% in the top ten. CDR3 size: 14 residues. CDR1 SGHRS and CDR2 YFSETQ come from the germline V gene. Deletions cut 0 bases from V and 3 bases from J, with 6 bases between. This chain connects TRBV5-1 to TRBJ1-4; D gene ambiguous. The sequence derives from a man younger than 30 who had mild COVID-19 (a few samples of this study predate the infection). Cell type and time point are not known. The specimen sequenced was PBMCs or a T cell subset sorted from them (not recorded which). Here the CDR3 reads CASSLERANEKLFF. Written as DNA, the CDR3 is TGCGCCAGCAGCTTGGAGAGGGCTAATGAAAAACTGTTTTTT.